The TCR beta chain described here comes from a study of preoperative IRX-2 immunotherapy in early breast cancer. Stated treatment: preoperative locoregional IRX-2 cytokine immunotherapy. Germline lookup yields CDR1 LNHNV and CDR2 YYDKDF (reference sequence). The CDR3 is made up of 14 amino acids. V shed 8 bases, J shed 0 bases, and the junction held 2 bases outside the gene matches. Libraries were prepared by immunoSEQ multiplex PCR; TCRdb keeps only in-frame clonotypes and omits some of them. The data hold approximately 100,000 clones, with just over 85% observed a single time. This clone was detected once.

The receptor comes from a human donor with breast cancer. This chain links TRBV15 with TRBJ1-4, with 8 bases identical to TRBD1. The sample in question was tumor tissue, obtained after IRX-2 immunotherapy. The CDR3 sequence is CATRDRTTNEKLFF. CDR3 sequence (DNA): TGTGCCACCCGGGACAGGACAACTAATGAAAAACTGTTTTTT.